The rows below give T cell receptor beta chains drawn from one sample of a study of T-cell reconstitution after alpha-beta-depleted transplantation in children. TCRdb reanalysed the PCR reads using MiXCR and keeps one entry per CDR3 protein. The table has around 370,000 distinct CDR3 sequences, roughly 17% seen once. The specimen was PBMCs, mostly from graft donor cells, collected 360 days after TCRalphabeta/CD19-depleted stem cell transplant. These receptors originate from a male patient aged 2 to 9 who had a stem cell transplant for acute lymphoblastic leukemia, so the T cells may come from the graft donor. CDR3s include the opening cysteine and the closing phenylalanine or tryptophan. The D gene is left open where the match is weak. Clone size is given for some rows only: seen once, a few or many times, or a class if the clone is expanded.

V,size,J,D,CDR3,DNA
TRBV11-2,.,TRBJ2-7,.,CASSHETGRSYEQYF,TGTGCCAGCAGCCACGAGACAGGGAGGTCCTACGAGCAGTACTTC
TRBV12-3/TRBV12-4,many,TRBJ2-6,.,CASSPHPGLSGANVLTF,TGTGCCAGCAGTCCACACCCGGGACTCTCTGGGGCCAACGTCCTGACTTTC
TRBV4-2,.,TRBJ2-2,.,CASSQDIGSTGELFF,TGTGCCAGCAGCCAAGATATAGGTTCAACCGGGGAGCTGTTTTTT
TRBV4-3,many,TRBJ2-1,TRBD2,CASSQLLAGVDEQFF,TGCGCCAGCAGCCAACTTCTAGCGGGAGTGGATGAGCAGTTCTTC
TRBV10-3,.,TRBJ1-4,.,CAISDHHSATNEKLFF,TGTGCCATCAGCGATCACCACAGTGCAACTAATGAAAAACTGTTTTTT
TRBV12-3/TRBV12-4,.,TRBJ2-7,.,CASSTGWSSYEQYF,TGTGCCAGCAGCACCGGCTGGAGCTCCTACGAGCAGTACTTC
TRBV18,.,TRBJ1-5,.,CASSPQGGSNQPQHF,TGTGCCAGCTCACCACAGGGAGGGAGCAATCAGCCCCAGCATTTT
TRBV7-9,.,TRBJ2-1,TRBD2,CASSLVLAGGPRNEQFF,TGTGCCAGCAGCTTAGTACTAGCGGGAGGGCCTAGGAATGAGCAGTTCTTC
TRBV5-6,many,TRBJ1-4,.,CASSPTGTSDEKLFF,TGTGCCAGCAGCCCAACCGGGACGTCGGATGAAAAACTGTTTTTT
TRBV29-1,few,TRBJ2-3,.,CSVEDLGQYF,TGCAGCGTTGAAGACCTGGGGCAGTATTTT
TRBV11-2,few,TRBJ2-7,.,CASSFFFYGESSYEQYF,TGTGCCAGCAGCTTCTTTTTTTATGGGGAGAGCTCCTACGAGCAGTACTTC
TRBV27,.,TRBJ2-4,TRBD1,CASSLSVVGDRANIQYF,TGTGCCAGCAGTTTATCGGTGGTGGGGGACAGGGCGAACATTCAGTACTTC
TRBV19,.,TRBJ2-7,.,CASSIDLRPGEAYEQYF,TGTGCCAGTAGTATAGATCTACGCCCGGGGGAAGCCTACGAGCAGTACTTC
TRBV28,many,TRBJ2-5,.,CASSFQPYQETQYF,TGTGCCAGCAGCTTCCAGCCGTACCAAGAGACCCAGTACTTC
TRBV6-5,.,TRBJ1-6,.,CASSYRSGNSPLHF,TGTGCCAGCAGTTACCGGTCAGGGAATTCACCCCTCCACTTT
TRBV4-3,many,TRBJ2-3,TRBD1,CASSSGQGWVTDTQYF,TGCGCCAGCAGCTCCGGACAGGGGTGGGTCACAGATACGCAGTATTTT
TRBV12-3/TRBV12-4,few,TRBJ2-5,.,CASRWAGGETQYF,TGTGCCAGCCGATGGGCAGGAGGAGAGACCCAGTACTTC
TRBV5-6,many,TRBJ1-1,TRBD1,CASSLGRGRIF,TGTGCCAGCAGCTTGGGAAGGGGGCGCATCTTT
TRBV12-3/TRBV12-4,many,TRBJ2-1,.,CASSGTYRNEQFF,TGTGCCAGCAGTGGGACTTACCGCAATGAGCAGTTCTTC
TRBV5-1,few,TRBJ2-7,.,CASSLSVANIYEQYF,TGCGCCAGCAGCTTGTCGGTGGCCAATATCTACGAGCAGTACTTC
TRBV6-5,few,TRBJ2-7,.,CASSTGGRGPFNEQYF,TGTGCCAGCAGTACCGGGGGCAGGGGACCTTTTAACGAGCAGTACTTC
TRBV5-1,many,TRBJ2-1,TRBD2,CASRLAGANEQFF,TGCGCCAGCAGACTAGCGGGAGCCAATGAGCAGTTCTTC
TRBV28,.,TRBJ1-1,.,CASSPWGDGQVEAFF,TGTGCCAGCAGCCCTTGGGGGGACGGACAAGTTGAAGCTTTCTTT
TRBV5-1,few,TRBJ2-1,.,CASSLGGQIHNEQFF,TGCGCCAGCAGCTTGGGAGGGCAAATTCACAATGAGCAGTTCTTC
TRBV20-1,.,TRBJ2-1,TRBD2,CSARAGTSGRAGLRGEQFF,TGCAGTGCTAGAGCCGGGACTAGCGGGAGGGCCGGGTTGCGCGGTGAGCAGTTCTTC
TRBV5-6,few,TRBJ2-5,TRBD1,CASRGTGGTETQYF,TGTGCCAGCAGGGGGACAGGGGGCACAGAGACCCAGTACTTC
TRBV12-3/TRBV12-4,.,TRBJ1-1,TRBD1,CASRLTGLTEAFF,TGTGCCAGCAGGCTGACAGGGTTGACTGAAGCTTTCTTT
TRBV27,.,TRBJ1-2,TRBD1,CASSSTQGDYGYTF,TGTGCCAGCAGTTCCACCCAGGGGGACTATGGCTACACCTTC
TRBV7-2,.,TRBJ2-3,TRBD2,CASSLRLAGELTDTQYF,TGTGCCAGCAGCTTACGGCTAGCGGGAGAGCTTACAGATACGCAGTATTTT
TRBV5-1,.,TRBJ2-2,TRBD1,CASSRDSPNTGELFF,TGCGCCAGCAGCCGGGACAGCCCGAACACCGGGGAGCTGTTTTTT
TRBV3-1,few,TRBJ2-7,TRBD2,CASSQIKGLASYEQYF,TGTGCCAGCAGCCAAATCAAGGGACTAGCCTCCTACGAGCAGTACTTC
TRBV5-1,many,TRBJ1-1,.,CASSLAWGTEAFF,TGCGCCAGCAGCTTGGCTTGGGGGACTGAAGCTTTCTTT
TRBV27,.,TRBJ1-5,TRBD1,CASSPAGPTGHQPQHF,TGTGCCAGCAGCCCTGCGGGTCCGACAGGGCATCAGCCCCAGCATTTT
TRBV28,once,TRBJ2-3,TRBD1,CASSFGTGQDADTQYF,TGTGCCAGCAGTTTTGGGACGGGACAGGACGCAGATACGCAGTATTTT
TRBV5-1,few,TRBJ2-7,.,CASSLVVGSYEQYF,TGCGCCAGCAGCTTGGTTGTCGGATCCTACGAGCAGTACTTC
TRBV12-3/TRBV12-4,.,TRBJ2-1,.,CASSLPFGAGTFNEQFF,TGTGCCAGCAGTTTGCCGTTTGGGGCCGGGACTTTCAATGAGCAGTTCTTC
TRBV18,.,TRBJ2-3,.,CASSPRGSKADTQYF,TGTGCCAGCTCACCGCGAGGCAGCAAGGCAGATACGCAGTATTTT